This T cell receptor (beta chain) originates from a study of T cell repertoires in cytomegalovirus infection. Comments on this clonotype: One junction end disagrees with the germline gene, perhaps due to a read error.

One entry per CDR3 protein results from TCRdb running MiXCR on the reads. The table lists around 300,000 distinct CDR3 sequences, more than 20% of them singletons, with roughly 14% in the top ten. The sequence derives from a human donor in good health (CMV status not recorded). Some clones in this sample may be carry-over from other donors' samples. The material sequenced was PBMCs.

Here the CDR3 DNA reads TGTGCCAGCAGTTCCTACCGACTATCGGGACAAAACTTC. It is translated as CASSSYRLSGQNF. V is TRBV6-2 or TRBV6-3 and J is TRBJ2-7, with D perhaps matching TRBD1 (6 bases). The V gene's germline CDR1 is MNHEY and CDR2 SVGEGT. The length of the CDR3 is 13 residues.